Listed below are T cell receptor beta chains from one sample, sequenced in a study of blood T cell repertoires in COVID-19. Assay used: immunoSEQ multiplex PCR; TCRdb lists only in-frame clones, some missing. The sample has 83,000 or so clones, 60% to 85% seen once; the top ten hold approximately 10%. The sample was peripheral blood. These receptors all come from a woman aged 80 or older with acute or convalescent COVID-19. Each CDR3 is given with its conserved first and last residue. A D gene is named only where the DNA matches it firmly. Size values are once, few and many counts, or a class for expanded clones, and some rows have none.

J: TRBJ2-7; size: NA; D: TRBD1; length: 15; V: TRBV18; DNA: TGTGCCAGCTCCCCCGCCGGACAGGGCTCCTACGAGCAGTACTTC; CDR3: CASSPAGQGSYEQYF
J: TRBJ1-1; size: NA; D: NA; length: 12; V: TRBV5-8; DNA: TGTGCCAGCAGCGGACATAGATCTGAAGCTTTCTTT; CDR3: CASSGHRSEAFF
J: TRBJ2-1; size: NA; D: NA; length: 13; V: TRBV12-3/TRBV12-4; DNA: TGTGCCAGCAGTTTAGACCTGGGGGCTGAGCAGTTCTTC; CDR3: CASSLDLGAEQFF
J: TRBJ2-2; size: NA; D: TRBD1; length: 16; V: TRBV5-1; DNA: TGCGCCAGCACCCAATCCGGGACAGGGCTGACCGGGGAGCTGTTTTTT; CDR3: CASTQSGTGLTGELFF
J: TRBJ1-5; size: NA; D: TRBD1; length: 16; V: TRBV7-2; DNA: TGTGCCAGCAGCGTGACAGGGGTATGGCGCAATCAGCCCCAGCATTTT; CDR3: CASSVTGVWRNQPQHF
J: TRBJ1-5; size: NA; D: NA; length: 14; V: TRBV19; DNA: TGTGCCAGTAGTTCAACGAGGGGGAATCAGCCCCAGCATTTT; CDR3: CASSSTRGNQPQHF
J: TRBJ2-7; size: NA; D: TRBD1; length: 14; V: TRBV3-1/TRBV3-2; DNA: TGTGCCAGCAGCCGCGGAACAGGGGGCGACGAGCAGTACTTC; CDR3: CASSRGTGGDEQYF
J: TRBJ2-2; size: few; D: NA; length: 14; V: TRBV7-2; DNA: TGTGCCAGCAGCTTAGGCCAGACAGGCGGGGAGCTGTTTTTT; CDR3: CASSLGQTGGELFF
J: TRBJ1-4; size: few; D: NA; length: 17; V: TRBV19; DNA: TGTGCCAGTAGTATCCTCAGGGGCGGTTCAACTAATGAAAAACTGTTTTTT; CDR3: CASSILRGGSTNEKLFF
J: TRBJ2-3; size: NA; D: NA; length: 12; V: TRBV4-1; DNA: TGCGCCAGCAGCCAAGAAACAAGTACGCAGTATTTT; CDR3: CASSQETSTQYF
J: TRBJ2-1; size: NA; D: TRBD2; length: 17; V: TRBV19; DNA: TGTGCCAGTAGTAGGACTAGCGGGAGTTGGGACTACAATGAGCAGTTCTTC; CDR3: CASSRTSGSWDYNEQFF
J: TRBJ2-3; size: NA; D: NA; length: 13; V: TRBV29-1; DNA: TGCAGCGTTGGAGGAGGGGGCCCAGATACGCAGTATTTT; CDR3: CSVGGGGPDTQYF
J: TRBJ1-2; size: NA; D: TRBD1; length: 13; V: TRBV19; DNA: TGTGCCAGTATGAGGGGACAGGGTGACGACTACACCTTC; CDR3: CASMRGQGDDYTF
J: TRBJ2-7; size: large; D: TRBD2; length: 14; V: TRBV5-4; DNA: TGTGCCAGCAGCTTGGGCGGGGGGATCTACGAGCAGTACTTC; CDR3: CASSLGGGIYEQYF
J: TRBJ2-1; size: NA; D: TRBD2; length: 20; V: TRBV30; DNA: TGTGCCTGGAGTGTACGAGGATGGGGACTAGCGGGAGTTGATCGCGGTGAGCAGTTCTTC; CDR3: CAWSVRGWGLAGVDRGEQFF
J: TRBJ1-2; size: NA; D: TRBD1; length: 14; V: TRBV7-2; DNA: TGTGCCAGCAGCTTCTGGGACAGGGCTTCTGGCTACACCTTC; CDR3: CASSFWDRASGYTF
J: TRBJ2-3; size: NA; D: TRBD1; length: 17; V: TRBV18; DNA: TGTGCCAGCTCACTTGGACAGGGGAGCCCCGACACAGATACGCAGTATTTT; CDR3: CASSLGQGSPDTDTQYF
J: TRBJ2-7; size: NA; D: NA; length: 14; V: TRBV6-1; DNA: TGTGCCAGCAGTGAATCTTGGAGCTCCTACGAGCAGTACTTC; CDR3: CASSESWSSYEQYF
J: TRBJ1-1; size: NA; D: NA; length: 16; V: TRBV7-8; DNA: TGTGCCAGCAGCTTAGTTGGCGGGGGATTGAACACTGAAGCTTTCTTT; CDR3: CASSLVGGGLNTEAFF
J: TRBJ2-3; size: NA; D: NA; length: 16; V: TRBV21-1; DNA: TGTGCCAGCAGCATTAGACTAGCGGGAGACACAGATACGCAGTATTTT; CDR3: CASSIRLAGDTDTQYF
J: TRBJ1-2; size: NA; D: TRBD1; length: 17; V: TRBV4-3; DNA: TGCGCCAGCAGCCAAGGGACAGGGCTAGGAAAGAACTATGGCTACACCTTC; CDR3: CASSQGTGLGKNYGYTF
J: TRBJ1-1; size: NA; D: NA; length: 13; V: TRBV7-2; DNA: TGTGCCAGCAGCTTTACGTCAGGGGAGAAAGCTTTCTTT; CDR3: CASSFTSGEKAFF